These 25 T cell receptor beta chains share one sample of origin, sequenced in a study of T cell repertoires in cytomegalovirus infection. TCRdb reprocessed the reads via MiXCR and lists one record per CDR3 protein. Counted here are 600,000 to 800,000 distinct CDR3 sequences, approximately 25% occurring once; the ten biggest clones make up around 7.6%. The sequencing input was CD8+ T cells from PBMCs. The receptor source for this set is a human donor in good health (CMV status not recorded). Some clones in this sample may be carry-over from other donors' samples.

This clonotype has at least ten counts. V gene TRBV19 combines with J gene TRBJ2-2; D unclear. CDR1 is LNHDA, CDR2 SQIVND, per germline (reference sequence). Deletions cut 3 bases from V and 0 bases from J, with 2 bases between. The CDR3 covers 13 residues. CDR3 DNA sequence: TGTGCCAGTAGTATTACGAACACCGGGGAGCTGTTTTTT. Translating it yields CASSITNTGELFF.

The CDR3 sequence is CASSSVWQVNQPQHF. The CDR3 DNA follows: TGTGCCAGCAGTTCAGTCTGGCAAGTCAATCAGCCCCAGCATTTT. The chain links TRBV27 to TRBJ1-5; unclear D gene. The CDR3 loop spans 15 amino acids. The germline V gene encodes CDR1 MNHEY and CDR2 SMNVEV (reference sequence). The V end was cut by 4 bases, the J end by 3 bases, with 13 bases between.

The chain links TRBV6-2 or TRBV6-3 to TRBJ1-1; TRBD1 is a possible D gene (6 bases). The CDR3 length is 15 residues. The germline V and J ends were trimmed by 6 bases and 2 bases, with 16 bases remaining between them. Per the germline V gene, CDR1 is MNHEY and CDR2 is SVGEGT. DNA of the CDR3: TGTGCCAGCAGGCCTACGGACAGAGCCAACACTGAAGCTTTCTTT. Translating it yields CASRPTDRANTEAFF.

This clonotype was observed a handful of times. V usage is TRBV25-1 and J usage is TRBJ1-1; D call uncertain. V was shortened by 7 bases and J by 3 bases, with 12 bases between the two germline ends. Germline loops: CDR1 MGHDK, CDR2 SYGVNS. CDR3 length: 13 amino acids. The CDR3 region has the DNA TGTGCCAGCAACGGTCGAGGAGACACTGAAGCTTTCTTT. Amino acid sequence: CASNGRGDTEAFF.

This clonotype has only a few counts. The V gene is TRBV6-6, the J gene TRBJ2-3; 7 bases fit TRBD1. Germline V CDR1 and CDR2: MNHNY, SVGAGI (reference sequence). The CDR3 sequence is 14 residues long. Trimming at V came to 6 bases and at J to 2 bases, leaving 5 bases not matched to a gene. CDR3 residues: CASSRGQITDTQYF. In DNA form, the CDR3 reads TGTGCCAGCAGCCGGGGACAGATCACAGATACGCAGTATTTT.

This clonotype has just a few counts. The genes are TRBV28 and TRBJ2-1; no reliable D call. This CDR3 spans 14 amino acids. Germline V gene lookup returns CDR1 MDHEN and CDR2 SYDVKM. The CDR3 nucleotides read TGTGCTATCAGACGGAAGGGCTCCTACAATGAGCAGTTCTTC. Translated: CAIRRKGSYNEQFF.

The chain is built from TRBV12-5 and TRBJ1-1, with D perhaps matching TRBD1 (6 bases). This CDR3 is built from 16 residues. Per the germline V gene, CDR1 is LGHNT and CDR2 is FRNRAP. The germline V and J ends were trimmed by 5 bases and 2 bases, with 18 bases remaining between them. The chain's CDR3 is CASGPRGDTVNTEAFF. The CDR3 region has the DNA TGTGCTAGTGGTCCCAGGGGTGACACCGTTAACACTGAAGCTTTCTTT.

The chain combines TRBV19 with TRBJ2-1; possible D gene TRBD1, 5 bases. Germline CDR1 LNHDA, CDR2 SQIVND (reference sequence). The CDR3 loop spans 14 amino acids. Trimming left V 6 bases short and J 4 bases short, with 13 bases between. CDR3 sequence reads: CASRPDSFYNEQFF. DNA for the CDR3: TGTGCCAGTAGACCAGACAGCTTTTACAATGAGCAGTTCTTC.

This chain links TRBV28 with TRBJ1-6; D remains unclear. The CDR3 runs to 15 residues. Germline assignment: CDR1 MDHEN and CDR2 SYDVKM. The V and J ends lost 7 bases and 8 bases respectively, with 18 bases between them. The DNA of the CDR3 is TGTGCCAGCACTCCCAAGGCGACAAAGTATTCACCCCTCCACTTT. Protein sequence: CASTPKATKYSPLHF.

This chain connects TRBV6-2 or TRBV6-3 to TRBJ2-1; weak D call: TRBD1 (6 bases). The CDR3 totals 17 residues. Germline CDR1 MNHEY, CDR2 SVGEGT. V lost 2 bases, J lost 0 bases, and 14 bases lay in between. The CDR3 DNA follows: TGTGCCAGCAGTTACCCCGGACAGTTGAGCTCCTACAATGAGCAGTTCTTC. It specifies CASSYPGQLSSYNEQFF.

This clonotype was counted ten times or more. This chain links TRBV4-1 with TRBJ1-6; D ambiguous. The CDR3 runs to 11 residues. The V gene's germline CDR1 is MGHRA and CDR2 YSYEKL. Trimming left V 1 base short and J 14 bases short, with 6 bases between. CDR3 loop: CASSQGMSLHF. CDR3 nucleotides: TGCGCCAGCAGCCAAGGAATGTCCCTCCACTTT.

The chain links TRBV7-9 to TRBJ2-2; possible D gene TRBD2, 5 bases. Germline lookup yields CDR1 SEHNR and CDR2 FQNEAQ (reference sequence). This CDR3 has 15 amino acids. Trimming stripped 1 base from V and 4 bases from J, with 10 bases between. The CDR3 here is CASSLVRGITGELFF. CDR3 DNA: TGTGCCAGCAGCTTAGTTAGAGGGATCACCGGGGAGCTGTTTTTT.

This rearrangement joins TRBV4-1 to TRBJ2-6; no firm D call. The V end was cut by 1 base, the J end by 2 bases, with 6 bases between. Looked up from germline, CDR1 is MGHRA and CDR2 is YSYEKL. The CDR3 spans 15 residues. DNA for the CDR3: TGCGCCAGCAGCCAAGCCAGACCTGGGGCCAACGTCCTGACTTTC. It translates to CASSQARPGANVLTF.

The CDR3 spells CASKVQGSVRYTF. As DNA, the CDR3 is TGTGCCAGCAAGGTGCAGGGGAGTGTCCGCTACACCTTC. The chain employs TRBV27 and TRBJ1-2; D is perhaps TRBD1 (6 bases). Germline V gene lookup returns CDR1 MNHEY and CDR2 SMNVEV (reference sequence). This CDR3 is 13 amino acids long. Trimming left V 7 bases short and J 9 bases short, with 18 bases between.

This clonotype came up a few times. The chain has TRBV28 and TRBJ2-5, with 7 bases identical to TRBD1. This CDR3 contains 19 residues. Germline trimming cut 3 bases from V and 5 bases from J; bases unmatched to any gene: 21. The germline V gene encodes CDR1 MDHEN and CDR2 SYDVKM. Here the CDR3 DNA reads TGTGCCAGCAGTTTCTTACAGGGGCAACCAAGAGAGGAGAGGGAGACCCAGTACTTC. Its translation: CASSFLQGQPREERETQYF.

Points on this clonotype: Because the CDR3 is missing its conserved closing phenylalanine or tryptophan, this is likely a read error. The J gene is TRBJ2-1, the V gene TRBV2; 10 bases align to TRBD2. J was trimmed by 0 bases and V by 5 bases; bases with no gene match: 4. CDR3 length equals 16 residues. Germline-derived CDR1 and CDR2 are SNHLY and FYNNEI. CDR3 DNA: TGTGCCAGCAGTCTCTCTAGCGGGAGCTCCTACAATGAGCAGTTCTTG. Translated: CASSLSSGSSYNEQFL.

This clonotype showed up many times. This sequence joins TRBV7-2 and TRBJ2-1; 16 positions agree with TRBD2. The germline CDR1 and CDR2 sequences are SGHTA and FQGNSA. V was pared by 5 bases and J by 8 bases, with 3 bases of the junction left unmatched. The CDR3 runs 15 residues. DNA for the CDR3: TGTGCCAGCAGCCGTGGGACTAGCGGGGGGGATGAGCAGTTCTTC. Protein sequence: CASSRGTSGGDEQFF.

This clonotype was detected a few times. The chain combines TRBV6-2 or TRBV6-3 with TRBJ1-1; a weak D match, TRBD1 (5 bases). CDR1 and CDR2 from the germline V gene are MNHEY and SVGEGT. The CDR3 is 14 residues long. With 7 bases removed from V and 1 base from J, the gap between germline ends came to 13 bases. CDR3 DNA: TGTGCCAGCATCTCGGGGACTTCGAACACTGAAGCTTTCTTT. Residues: CASISGTSNTEAFF.

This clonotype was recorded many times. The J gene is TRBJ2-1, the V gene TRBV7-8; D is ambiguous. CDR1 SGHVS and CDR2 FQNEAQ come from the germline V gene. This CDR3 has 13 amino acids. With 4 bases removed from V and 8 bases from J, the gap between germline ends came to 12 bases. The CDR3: CASSSRTRDEQFF. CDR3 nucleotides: TGTGCCAGCAGCTCCAGGACCCGGGATGAGCAGTTCTTC.

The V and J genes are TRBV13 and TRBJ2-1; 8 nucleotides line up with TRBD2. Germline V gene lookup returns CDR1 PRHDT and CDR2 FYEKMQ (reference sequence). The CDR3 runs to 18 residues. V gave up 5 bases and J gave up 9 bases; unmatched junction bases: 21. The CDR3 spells CASSRPPRKRGPRGEQFF. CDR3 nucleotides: TGTGCCAGCAGCCGACCCCCGAGGAAGCGGGGGCCGAGGGGTGAGCAGTTCTTC. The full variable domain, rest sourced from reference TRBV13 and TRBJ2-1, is AAGVIQSPRHLIKEKRETATLKCYPIPRHDTVYWYQQGPGQDPQFLISFYEKMQSDKGSIPDRFSAQQFSDYHSELNMSSLELGDSALYFCASSRPPRKRGPRGEQFFGPGTRLTVL.

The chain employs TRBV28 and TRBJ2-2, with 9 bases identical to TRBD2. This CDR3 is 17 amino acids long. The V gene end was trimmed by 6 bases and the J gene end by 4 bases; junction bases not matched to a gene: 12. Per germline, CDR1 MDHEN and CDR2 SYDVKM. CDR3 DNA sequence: TGTGCCAGCAGCCACTGCGGCGGGGGGGCTGGCACCGGGGAGCTGTTTTTT. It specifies CASSHCGGGAGTGELFF.

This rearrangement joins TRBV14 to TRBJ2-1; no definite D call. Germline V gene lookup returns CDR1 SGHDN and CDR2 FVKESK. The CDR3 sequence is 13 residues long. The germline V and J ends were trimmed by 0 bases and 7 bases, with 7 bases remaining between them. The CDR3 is CASSQEVENEQFF. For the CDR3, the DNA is TGTGCCAGCAGCCAAGAGGTGGAAAATGAGCAGTTCTTC. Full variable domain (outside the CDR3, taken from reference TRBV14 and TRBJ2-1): EAGVTQFPSHSVIEKGQTVTLRCDPISGHDNLYWYRRVMGKEIKFLLHFVKESKQDESGMPNNRFLAERTGGTYSTLKVQPAELEDSGVYFCASSQEVENEQFFGPGTRLTVL.

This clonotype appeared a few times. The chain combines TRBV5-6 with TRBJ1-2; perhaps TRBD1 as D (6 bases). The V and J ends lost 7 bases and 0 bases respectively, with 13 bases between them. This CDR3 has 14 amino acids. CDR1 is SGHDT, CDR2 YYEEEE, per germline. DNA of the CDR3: TGTGCCAGCCTACCTACAGGGTCTAACTATGGCTACACCTTC. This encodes CASLPTGSNYGYTF. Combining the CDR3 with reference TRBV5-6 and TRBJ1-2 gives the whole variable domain DAGVTQSPTHLIKTRGQQVTLRCSPKSGHDTVSWYQQALGQGPQFIFQYYEEEERQRGNFPDRFSGHQFPNYSSELNVNALLLGDSALYLCASLPTGSNYGYTFGSGTRLTVV.

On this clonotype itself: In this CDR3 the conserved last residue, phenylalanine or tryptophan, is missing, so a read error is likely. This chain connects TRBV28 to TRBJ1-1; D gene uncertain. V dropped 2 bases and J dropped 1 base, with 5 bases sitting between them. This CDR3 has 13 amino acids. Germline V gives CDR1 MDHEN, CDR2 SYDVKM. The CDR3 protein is CASSLLENTEAFS. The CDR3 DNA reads TGTGCCAGCAGTTTACTGGAGAACACTGAAGCTTTCTCT.

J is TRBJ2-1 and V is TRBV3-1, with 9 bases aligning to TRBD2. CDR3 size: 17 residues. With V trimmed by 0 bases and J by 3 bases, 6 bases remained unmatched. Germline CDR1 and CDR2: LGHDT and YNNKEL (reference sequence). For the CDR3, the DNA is TGTGCCAGCAGCCAAGATCTGGGCGGGGGGGTCTACAATGAGCAGTTCTTC. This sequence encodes CASSQDLGGGVYNEQFF.